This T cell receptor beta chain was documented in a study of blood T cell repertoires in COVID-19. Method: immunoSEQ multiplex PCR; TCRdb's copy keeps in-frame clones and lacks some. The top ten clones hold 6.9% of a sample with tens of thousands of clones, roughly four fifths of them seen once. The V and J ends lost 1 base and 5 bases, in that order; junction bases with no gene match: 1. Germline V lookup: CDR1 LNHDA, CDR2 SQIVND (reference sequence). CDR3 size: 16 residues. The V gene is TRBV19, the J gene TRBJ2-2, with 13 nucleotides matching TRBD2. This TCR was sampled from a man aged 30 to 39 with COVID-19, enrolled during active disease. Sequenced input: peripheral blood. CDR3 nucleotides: TGTGCCAGTAGTATAGGACTAGCGGGGGGAACCGGGGAGCTGTTTTTT. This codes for CASSIGLAGGTGELFF.